This entry is about one T cell receptor beta chain. The specificity of this receptor is unknown. Per-base qualities were not stored, and no clone one base away is much larger. From its cysteine to its phenylalanine, the CDR3 spans 13 amino acids. The kept DNA is CDR3 alone, 39 bases in frame from the first base. The germline ends are 13 bases apart after V is trimmed by 6 bases and J by 5 bases. As encoded in the germline V gene (reference sequence), CDR1 is WNHNN while CDR2 is SYGVQD. The trial excluded patients who had a history of autoimmune disease or who were on systemic immunosuppression. In every dose cohort, peripheral blood was drawn for TCR sequencing at baseline, cycle 4 day 1, and cycle 7 day 1. Samples came from an open-label, multicenter, first-in-human phase I dose-escalation trial of ivuxolimab. The trial enrolled adults with locally advanced or metastatic head and neck squamous cell, hepatocellular, melanoma or renal cell carcinoma. Before TCR sequencing, CD4+ and CD8+ T cells were separately sorted from peripheral blood.

This entry belongs to a study of OX40 agonist ivuxolimab in advanced cancers. The study in broad terms: The costimulatory receptor OX40 (CD134) was targeted by ivuxolimab, a fully human IgG2 agonistic monoclonal antibody. Intravenous ivuxolimab was administered to patients every 2 weeks at six dose levels: 0.01, 0.1, 0.3, 1.5, 3 and 10 mg/kg. The paper describes the monotherapy dose-escalation part (N of about 52 patients) of the phase I trial of ivuxolimab. In the dose-escalation cohort, 82.7% of patients were male, and the mean age was approximately 60 years, with a range of roughly 20 to 80. The purpose of peripheral TCRbeta sequencing was to test whether ivuxolimab changed TCR sequence diversity and led to clonal T-cell expansion. Prior anti-PD-1, anti-PD-L1 or anti-CTLA-4 therapy was permitted, and checkpoint inhibitors had been received by less than 45% of dose-escalation patients. Of the roughly 52 dose-escalation patients, hepatocellular carcinoma was present in 19, melanoma in around 15, renal cell carcinoma in 9 and head and neck cancer in 9. Partial responses occurred in three dose-escalation patients, of whom one had hepatocellular carcinoma and two had cutaneous melanoma.

General conclusions and limits of the study: On average, CD8+ T cells showed more expanded clones than CD4+ T cells after ivuxolimab. Partial responders in the 0.1-3.0 mg/kg groups had among the lowest normalized peripheral clonal expansion, especially among CD8+ T cells. The antigen specificity of the peripheral T cells that underwent clonal expansion was not determined. Low levels of normalized T-cell clonal expansion were also seen in some patients who did not respond. Clonal expansion of both CD4+ and CD8+ blood T cells was observed from baseline to week 6 at doses 0.1 to 3.0 mg/kg.

For sequencing of the TCRbeta CDR3 region, genomic DNA was extracted from the sorted cells. The immunoSEQ Assay was used to sequence the TCRbeta CDR3 regions. The source is immuneACCESS, and TCRdb retained only in-frame sequences with V and J called. Part of the clones is not carried over; for the studies checked, unresolved V genes explain less than half of this, and the remainder is unexplained. This sample has some 51,000 clones in its table, and over 65% of those were observed once. Over 2% of the sample is held by the ten biggest clonotypes. Recombination linked TRBV10-1 to TRBJ1-1; the best D guess is TRBD1, with 5 bases matching. This material consisted of CD4+ or CD8+ T cells sorted from blood, taken in a trial of the OX40 agonist ivuxolimab. The TCR originated in an adult with an advanced solid tumor such as melanoma, head and neck, liver or kidney cancer. CDR3 loop: CASSRDGGTEAFF. The DNA reads TGCGCCAGCAGCCGGGACGGAGGGACTGAAGCTTTCTTT.